A selection of T cell receptor beta chains follows, all from one sample in a study of response to subunit inactivated influenza vaccine. A single record per CDR3 protein comes from TCRdb applying MiXCR to the RT-PCR reads. The repertoire holds 500,000 or so distinct CDR3 sequences, 15% to 20% seen once, with less than 4% in the top ten. Sequenced material: CD4+ T cells sorted from PBMCs, taken roughly 24 months after vaccination. These receptors were obtained from a man aged 45 to 75 who received an inactivated influenza vaccine. Both conserved end residues are part of each CDR3. The D gene is left open where the match is weak. Not every row has a clone size; where given, it reads once, few, many or a size class.

D gene	clone size	V gene	J gene	CDR3 DNA	CDR3 protein
TRBD2	-	TRBV27	TRBJ2-1	TGTGCCAGCAGTTCGGGACTAGCGGGATCCGGTGAGCAGTTCTTC	CASSSGLAGSGEQFF
TRBD1	-	TRBV6-2/TRBV6-3	TRBJ2-5	TGTGCCAGCAGTCGGCAGGGGGTGGAGACCCAGTACTTC	CASSRQGVETQYF
-	-	TRBV10-3	TRBJ2-7	TGTGCCATCAGTGGGGGGACTCGCTACGAGCAGTACTTC	CAISGGTRYEQYF
TRBD2	-	TRBV27	TRBJ2-2	TGTGCCAGCAGTCCCAGCCGGGACTATACCACCGGGGAGCTGTTTTTT	CASSPSRDYTTGELFF
-	many	TRBV12-3/TRBV12-4	TRBJ1-4	TGTGCCAGCGCCCGGGGGCTTATTGAACTGTTTTTT	CASARGLIELFF
-	-	TRBV11-2	TRBJ2-5	TGTGCCAGCAGCCCCTCAGGGCGTCAAGAGACCCAGTACTTC	CASSPSGRQETQYF
-	few	TRBV6-1	TRBJ2-1	TGTGCCAGCAGTAAGGCAGGGGTCGCCTACAATGAGCAGTTCTTC	CASSKAGVAYNEQFF
-	-	TRBV7-9	TRBJ1-1	TGTGCCAGCAGCTCCCGACGGGGCCAGGCAAACACTGAAGCTTTCTTT	CASSSRRGQANTEAFF
TRBD2	once	TRBV6-2/TRBV6-3	TRBJ2-1	TGTGCCAGCAGTTACCCATCTAGCGGGGGACGCAATGAGCAGTTCTTC	CASSYPSSGGRNEQFF
-	few	TRBV7-2	TRBJ2-7	TGTGCCAGCAGCTTATTGGGGGGCCAGTACGAGCAGTACTTC	CASSLLGGQYEQYF
-	few	TRBV4-2	TRBJ2-4	TGTGCCAGCAGCCAAGAACAGACCGTAGCCAAAAACATTCAGTACTTC	CASSQEQTVAKNIQYF
TRBD2	-	TRBV12-3/TRBV12-4	TRBJ2-1	TGTGCCAGCAGTGCCGGGACTAGCGGGGGGCTCAATGAGCAGTTCTTC	CASSAGTSGGLNEQFF
TRBD2	-	TRBV28	TRBJ2-1	TGTGCCAGCAGTTCGTCAGGGACTAGCGAAACCTACAATGAGCAGTTCTTC	CASSSSGTSETYNEQFF
-	few	TRBV19	TRBJ2-2	TGTGCCAGTGCCCTGTCGGCCGGGGAGCTGTTTTTT	CASALSAGELFF
-	-	TRBV5-6	TRBJ1-2	TGTGCCAGCAGCTGGTACAGGCTACTGGGCAGCTACACCTTC	CASSWYRLLGSYTF
-	few	TRBV15	TRBJ2-6	TGTGCCACCAGCAGAGGACGAGGGACCTCTGGGGCCAACGTCCTGACTTTC	CATSRGRGTSGANVLTF
-	-	TRBV6-2/TRBV6-3	TRBJ1-1	TGTGCCAGCAGTTACGGGAGGATGAACACTGAAGCTTTCTTT	CASSYGRMNTEAFF
TRBD2	-	TRBV20-1	TRBJ2-1	TGCAGTGCTAGGACGTTGGGACTAGCGGGAACATACAATGAGCAGTTCTTC	CSARTLGLAGTYNEQFF
TRBD1	-	TRBV11-2	TRBJ2-7	TGTGCCAGCAGGAGGACAGGGGGTGACTCCGAGCAGTACTTC	CASRRTGGDSEQYF
-	few	TRBV12-3/TRBV12-4	TRBJ2-2	-	CASSLALAAKPAGSCFF
TRBD1	-	TRBV20-1	TRBJ1-2	TGCAGTGCTAGAGTCGGTATGACAGGGCCTCGTGGTGGCTACACCTTC	CSARVGMTGPRGGYTF
-	few	TRBV7-9	TRBJ2-5	TGTGCCAGCAGCATCGGACACATTCGAGAGACCCAGTACTTC	CASSIGHIRETQYF
-	-	TRBV28	TRBJ1-1	TGTGCCAGCCGCCCTGCGGGGGGTGCGCTTACTGAAGCTTTCTTT	CASRPAGGALTEAFF
TRBD1	-	TRBV12-3/TRBV12-4	TRBJ1-5	TGTGCCAGCAGTCAAAGGGACAGGGGGAGGCCAAATCAGCCCCAGCATTTT	CASSQRDRGRPNQPQHF
-	-	TRBV7-3	TRBJ2-4	TGTGCCAGCAGCTTAAGGTTTGCGTCGGACATTCAGTACTTC	CASSLRFASDIQYF
-	few	TRBV7-2	TRBJ2-4	TGTGCCAGCAGCTTAGCGGCCGTGGGGGCCAAAAACATTCAGTACTTC	CASSLAAVGAKNIQYF
-	-	TRBV6-1	TRBJ2-7	TGTGCCATCTCGAGGGAGCTTACCTACGAGCAGTACTTC	CAISRELTYEQYF
-	few	TRBV20-1	TRBJ2-3	TGCAGTGCTAGCCCGGGGGCAAACACAGATACGCAGTATTTT	CSASPGANTDTQYF
TRBD2	many	TRBV10-2	TRBJ2-2	TGCGCCAGCCGGAACTCGGGGGGAGCGAACACCGGGGAGCTGTTTTTT	CASRNSGGANTGELFF